Presented here are 22 T cell receptor beta chains from one specimen sequenced in a study of CD8 T cells in Susac syndrome. Random hexamers primed reverse transcription of about 0.5 to 1 ug RNA. MiXCR, applied by TCRdb to the immunoSEQ multiplex PCR reads, yields one record per CDR3 protein. The data contain about 190,000 distinct CDR3 sequences, around nine tenths of them seen just once; the ten biggest clones take up approximately 0.09%. Specimen: CD4+ T cells from PBMCs. The source is a human donor with Susac syndrome.

The genes are TRBV13 and TRBJ2-5; the D gene is possibly TRBD2 (5 bases). The CDR3 spans 15 residues. CDR1 and CDR2 (germline): PRHDT, FYEKMQ (reference sequence). Deletions cut 2 bases from V and 5 bases from J, with 15 bases between. The CDR3 loop reads CASSLLLVSAETQYF. In DNA, the CDR3 is TGTGCCAGCAGCTTATTACTAGTCAGTGCCGAGACCCAGTACTTC.

The chain is built from TRBV11-2 and TRBJ2-6; no reliable D call. Germline CDR1 SGHAT, CDR2 FQNNGV. This CDR3 has 15 amino acids. Trimming removed 0 bases at V and 2 bases at J, with 5 bases between. The CDR3 DNA reads as TGTGCCAGCAGCTTAGACCCAGCTGGGGCCAACGTCCTGACTTTC. This translates into CASSLDPAGANVLTF.

DNA for the CDR3: TGTGCCAGCTTTCCCAGGGCCGGCAATCAGCCCCAGCATTTT. Its translation is CASFPRAGNQPQHF. This rearrangement joins TRBV6-6 to TRBJ1-5; TRBD1 is a possible D gene (5 bases). V shed 8 bases and J shed 2 bases, with 13 bases lying between them. The CDR3 loop spans 14 amino acids. Germline-derived CDR1 and CDR2 are MNHNY and SVGAGI (reference sequence).

The V and J genes are TRBV19 and TRBJ1-5; D is possibly TRBD1 (5 bases). The CDR3 covers 14 residues. V gave up 11 bases and J gave up 0 bases, with 14 bases separating them. The germline V gene encodes CDR1 LNHDA and CDR2 SQIVND (reference sequence). This CDR3 is CAAQGGVSNQPQHF. In DNA form, the CDR3 reads TGTGCCGCCCAGGGTGGGGTTAGCAATCAGCCCCAGCATTTT.

This chain links TRBV18 with TRBJ1-5, with D perhaps TRBD1 (5 bases). V gave up 6 bases and J gave up 6 bases, with 9 bases separating them. Per germline, CDR1 KGHSH and CDR2 LQKENI. The CDR3 extends over 12 amino acids. CDR3 sequence reads: CASSITGQPQHF. CDR3 nucleotide sequence: TGTGCCAGCTCCATCACAGGTCAGCCCCAGCATTTT.

This clonotype appeared a single time. The J gene is TRBJ1-1, the V gene TRBV5-4; no firm D call. This CDR3 comprises 13 residues. Trimming took 4 bases from V and 4 from J, leaving 11 bases between them. From germline, CDR1 is SGHNT and CDR2 YYREEE (reference sequence). The CDR3 is CASSLEGPTEAFF. The CDR3 nucleotides read TGTGCCAGCAGCCTAGAAGGGCCCACTGAAGCTTTCTTT.

The rearrangement uses TRBV15 and TRBJ1-6; a possible D gene is TRBD1 (6 bases). Trimming took off 8 bases at V and 7 bases at J, with 12 bases between the two ends. Germline assignment: CDR1 LNHNV and CDR2 YYDKDF (reference sequence). The CDR3 has 13 residues. In DNA form, the CDR3 reads TGTGCCACCGAACCGGGACAAAATTCACCCCTCCACTTT. Residues: CATEPGQNSPLHF.

The J gene is TRBJ2-7, the V gene TRBV3-1; 11 bases line up with TRBD2. The CDR3 sequence is 15 residues long. Trimming removed 4 bases from V and 6 bases from J; junction bases left unmatched: 8. Germline assignment: CDR1 LGHDT and CDR2 YNNKEL (reference sequence). The CDR3 spells CASSRKLAGALEQYF. The CDR3, as DNA: TGTGCCAGCAGCCGAAAACTAGCGGGAGCTCTCGAGCAGTACTTC.

The chain has TRBV15 and TRBJ1-5, with TRBD1 matching 10 bases. The V segment lost 1 base and the J segment 6 bases; nucleotides outside the gene matches: 12. The CDR3 loop spans 18 amino acids. CDR1 and CDR2 from the germline V gene are LNHNV and YYDKDF (reference sequence). For the CDR3, the DNA is TGTGCCACCAGCAGAGCCGGGACAGGGGACTCTGAAGGTCAGCCCCAGCATTTT. Protein: CATSRAGTGDSEGQPQHF.

The V call is TRBV20-1, the J call TRBJ2-4, with D uncertain. Trimming stripped 5 bases from V and 0 bases from J, with 11 bases between. Germline CDR1 is DFQATT and CDR2 is SNEGSKA (reference sequence). The CDR3 is 14 residues long. The CDR3 DNA is TGCAGTGCTGGACGTAGCCTAGCCAAAAACATTCAGTACTTC. Translation: CSAGRSLAKNIQYF.

V and J are TRBV5-1 and TRBJ2-1; TRBD1 agrees at 7 bases. Germline V gene sequence: CDR1 SGHRS, CDR2 YFSETQ. V lost 5 bases to trimming and J lost 0 bases; unmatched junction nucleotides: 5. The CDR3 contains 15 residues. The CDR3 reads CASRETGISYNEQFF. DNA of the CDR3: TGCGCCAGCAGGGAGACAGGGATCTCCTACAATGAGCAGTTCTTC.

The chain joins TRBV5-5 to TRBJ2-2; perhaps TRBD1 as D (5 bases). From germline, CDR1 is SGHKS and CDR2 YYEKEE (reference sequence). This CDR3 region has 16 residues. Trimming shortened V by 1 base and J by 3 bases, and 13 bases separated the two germline ends. CDR3 sequence (DNA): TGTGCCAGCAGCTTGAAAGGGGTAATGTACACCGGGGAGCTGTTTTTT. Translated: CASSLKGVMYTGELFF.

DNA of the CDR3: TGTGCCATCGACAAGGGGGGGAATGAGCAGTTCTTC. This sequence encodes CAIDKGGNEQFF. V and J are TRBV10-3 and TRBJ2-1, with D perhaps matching TRBD2 (7 bases). The CDR3 loop spans 12 amino acids. Between the trimmed V and J ends, which lost 8 bases and 7 bases, there was a span of 12 bases. The V gene's germline CDR1 is ENHRY and CDR2 SYGVKD.

The J gene is TRBJ1-6, the V gene TRBV6-5, with TRBD1 matching 7 bases. The CDR3 covers 16 residues. Germline V gene sequence: CDR1 MNHEY, CDR2 SVGAGI. V lost 0 bases to trimming and J lost 9 bases; unmatched junction nucleotides: 8. The CDR3 here is CASSYSFLQGSSPLHF. The CDR3 DNA reads as TGTGCCAGCAGTTACTCGTTTTTACAGGGGTCTTCACCCCTCCACTTT.

This rearrangement joins TRBV15 to TRBJ2-3, with a possible D match to TRBD1 (5 bases). Germline loops: CDR1 LNHNV, CDR2 YYDKDF (reference sequence). V gave up 9 bases and J gave up 1 base, with 14 bases separating them. CDR3 length equals 14 residues. In nucleotides, the CDR3 is TGTGCCACTTGGCAGGGCGGAGGCACAGATACGCAGTATTTT. Its protein is CATWQGGGTDTQYF.

This clonotype was recorded only once. The rearrangement uses TRBV7-3 and TRBJ2-1; 9 positions agree with TRBD2. Trimming at V came to 4 bases and at J to 6 bases, leaving 4 bases not matched to a gene. The CDR3 runs to 14 residues. The germline V gene has CDR1 SGHTA and CDR2 FQGTGA. The CDR3 loop reads CASSSAGGSNEQFF. In DNA, the CDR3 is TGTGCCAGCAGCTCAGCGGGAGGAAGCAATGAGCAGTTCTTC.

The chain links TRBV7-2 to TRBJ2-2; 7 nucleotides line up with TRBD2. This CDR3 has 19 amino acids. V gave up 0 bases and J gave up 6 bases; unmatched junction bases: 16. Germline assignment: CDR1 SGHTA and CDR2 FQGNSA. CDR3: CASSLAFQGGIGAAGELFF. In DNA, the CDR3 is TGTGCCAGCAGCTTAGCGTTCCAGGGAGGGATTGGGGCCGCCGGGGAGCTGTTTTTT.

V usage is TRBV12-3 or TRBV12-4 and J usage is TRBJ2-3; the match to TRBD2 covers 12 bases. The CDR3 runs 15 residues. The ends lost 6 bases at V and 5 bases at J; junction bases unmatched: 6. The CDR3 loop is CASRMTSGGGDTQYF. DNA for the CDR3: TGTGCCAGCAGGATGACTAGCGGGGGAGGAGATACGCAGTATTTT.

This clonotype was found once. The V call is TRBV7-6, the J call TRBJ2-2, with 7 bases matching TRBD1. CDR1 SGHVS and CDR2 FNYEAQ come from the germline V gene. The CDR3 covers 16 residues. The V gene end was trimmed by 5 bases and the J gene end by 2 bases; junction bases not matched to a gene: 8. CDR3: CASSLMTGINTGELFF. The CDR3, as DNA: TGTGCCAGCAGCCTAATGACAGGGATTAACACCGGGGAGCTGTTTTTT.

This clonotype was counted only a few times. The J gene is TRBJ1-5, the V gene TRBV6-1, with D hard to call. Germline CDR1 reads MNHNS; CDR2 reads SASEGT. This CDR3 is 11 amino acids long. The germline V and J ends were trimmed by 4 bases and 4 bases, with 2 bases remaining between them. Here the CDR3 reads CASSVNQPQHF. Here the CDR3 DNA reads TGTGCCAGCAGTGTGAATCAGCCCCAGCATTTT.

The chain couples TRBV5-1 to TRBJ2-7; no clear D gene. CDR1 and CDR2 from the germline V gene are SGHRS and YFSETQ. The CDR3 consists of 15 residues. The V and J ends lost 0 bases and 6 bases respectively, with 16 bases between them. CDR3 in DNA: TGCGCCAGCAGCTTGGAGGTTCGGTCCCACGGCGAGCAGTACTTC. This codes for CASSLEVRSHGEQYF.

V and J are TRBV7-9 and TRBJ1-1; 9 bases match TRBD1. V gave up 6 bases and J gave up 0 bases; unmatched junction bases: 5. The germline V gene has CDR1 SEHNR and CDR2 FQNEAQ (reference sequence). The CDR3 is 15 residues long. CDR3 amino acids: CASRYGQGMNTEAFF. The DNA of the CDR3 is TGTGCCAGCAGATATGGACAGGGGATGAACACTGAAGCTTTCTTT.